This TCR beta chain emerged from a study of blood T cell repertoires in COVID-19. Study-wide context: Samples taken during acute and convalescent COVID-19 were collected in the United States, Italy and Spain.

Source study methods: Estimation of nucleated cell counts relied on the amplification of reference gene primers. The repertoire was sequenced with immunoSEQ multiplex PCR; TCRdb's copy has only in-frame clones and lacks some. Clonal size and the V and J genes are those of that table, whereas D and trimming came from the DNA. The sample lists approximately 250,000 clones; roughly 86% were seen once. V was shortened by 11 bases and J by 5 bases, with 12 bases between the two germline ends. CDR3 length: 12 amino acids. This TCR was sampled from a man aged 35-49 years with active or convalescent COVID-19. The chain combines TRBV12-3 or TRBV12-4 with TRBJ2-2; a possible D gene is TRBD2 (6 bases). The material sequenced was peripheral blood. The CDR3 DNA follows: TGTGCCGGAACTAGCATGACCGGGGAGCTGTTTTTT. It translates to CAGTSMTGELFF.